A selection of T cell receptor beta chains follows, all from one sample in a study of T cells in Graves' hyperthyroidism and ophthalmopathy. One entry per CDR3 protein results from TCRdb running MiXCR on the multiplex PCR reads. The repertoire consists of around 500,000 distinct CDR3 sequences, with about 16% occurring once and the leading ten covering approximately 30%. Sequenced material: blood. The receptors here all came from a woman in her twenties or thirties with Graves' ophthalmopathy. CDR3s include the opening cysteine and the closing phenylalanine or tryptophan. Fields, in order: J gene, clone size, D gene, V gene, CDR3 protein, CDR3 DNA. A D gene is named only where the DNA matches it firmly. The listing skips clone size in some rows; elsewhere it reads once, few, many or a size class.

TRBJ1-2,few,.,TRBV10-3,CAISDRGNYGYTF,TGTGCCATCAGTGACAGGGGAAACTATGGCTACACCTTC
TRBJ2-3,.,.,TRBV4-3,CASSQDGGATDTQYF,TGCGCCAGCAGCCAAGATGGCGGAGCAACAGATACGCAGTATTTT
TRBJ2-7,many,TRBD1,TRBV20-1,CSAEEDRASYEQYF,TGCAGTGCCGAGGAGGACAGGGCCTCCTACGAGCAGTACTTC
TRBJ2-6,few,.,TRBV6-5,CASSYSITGLSGANVLTF,TGTGCCAGCAGTTACTCAATCACAGGGTTGTCTGGGGCCAACGTCCTGACTTTC
TRBJ2-2,few,.,TRBV7-9,CASSLASPTGELFF,TGTGCCAGCAGCTTAGCGTCACCTACCGGGGAGCTGTTTTTT
TRBJ2-3,.,TRBD1,TRBV9,CASSPRDRGSDTQYF,TGTGCCAGCAGCCCGAGGGACAGGGGGTCGGATACGCAGTATTTT
TRBJ2-3,few,.,TRBV2,CASDLAADTQYF,TGTGCCAGTGATTTAGCAGCAGATACGCAGTATTTT
TRBJ2-6,few,.,TRBV18,CASSPVPLSGANVLTF,TGTGCCAGCTCACCAGTGCCCCTCTCTGGGGCCAACGTCCTGACTTTC
TRBJ2-3,.,.,TRBV6-5,CASSYFSGPSSTDTQYF,TGTGCCAGCAGTTACTTCTCGGGGCCGTCTAGCACAGATACGCAGTATTTT
TRBJ2-2,few,TRBD2,TRBV7-2,CASSLEGSGRPGELFF,TGTGCCAGCAGCTTAGAGGGTAGCGGGAGACCCGGGGAGCTGTTTTTT
TRBJ1-4,many,.,TRBV5-1,CASSPSATNEKLFF,TGCGCCAGCAGCCCGAGTGCAACTAATGAAAAACTGTTTTTT
TRBJ2-1,.,TRBD2,TRBV6-2/TRBV6-3,CASRAPLQRELRNEQFF,TGTGCCAGCAGGGCACCTCTCCAGCGGGAGCTCAGGAATGAGCAGTTCTTC
TRBJ2-5,few,.,TRBV29-1,CSVESFDLLVHF,TGCAGCGTTGAATCGTTTGACTTACTAGTGCACTTC
TRBJ1-5,.,.,TRBV2,CASSGAQHSNQPQHF,TGTGCCAGCAGTGGTGCACAGCATAGCAATCAGCCCCAGCATTTT
TRBJ1-2,many,.,TRBV18,CASSDLGGRHGYTF,TGTGCCAGCTCCGACCTCGGGGGCCGTCATGGCTACACCTTC
TRBJ2-4,few,TRBD1,TRBV5-1,CASSDGQGAVYAKNIQYF,TGCGCCAGCAGCGACGGACAGGGGGCGGTTTATGCCAAAAACATTCAGTACTTC
TRBJ2-7,many,TRBD1,TRBV3-1,CASSLRGTGNYEQYF,TGTGCCAGCAGCCTACGAGGGACAGGGAACTACGAGCAGTACTTC
TRBJ2-1,.,.,TRBV4-3,CASSQAGLDEQFF,TGCGCCAGCAGCCAAGCAGGGTTGGATGAGCAGTTCTTC
TRBJ2-1,.,.,TRBV12-3/TRBV12-4,CASSSDYRAGSEQFF,TGTGCCAGCAGTTCGGACTATAGGGCGGGAAGTGAGCAGTTCTTC
TRBJ2-5,few,TRBD2,TRBV25-1,CASSRLAGDIQETQYF,TGTGCCAGCAGTCGACTAGCGGGAGACATCCAAGAGACCCAGTACTTC
TRBJ1-1,.,TRBD1,TRBV11-2,CASSLSGQARNTEAFF,TGTGCCAGCAGCCTCTCAGGACAGGCTAGGAACACTGAAGCTTTCTTT
TRBJ2-1,many,.,TRBV18,CASSGGGNNEQFF,TGTGCCAGCTCAGGTGGGGGTAACAATGAGCAGTTCTTC
TRBJ2-1,few,.,TRBV5-1,CASSLQRARGTDEQFF,TGCGCCAGCAGCTTGCAGCGAGCGAGAGGAACTGATGAGCAGTTCTTC
TRBJ2-3,many,TRBD2,TRBV7-8,CASSPKGTSPLTPPRTQYF,TGTGCCAGCAGCCCAAAGGGGACTAGCCCGCTCACCCCCCCACGTACGCAGTATTTT
TRBJ2-7,few,.,TRBV4-1,CASSPLQGRTYEQYF,TGCGCCAGCAGCCCCTTACAGGGGAGGACCTACGAGCAGTACTTC
TRBJ2-7,few,.,TRBV7-3,CASSLVGGPAEQYF,TGTGCCAGCAGCTTAGTGGGAGGCCCGGCCGAGCAGTACTTC
TRBJ2-7,.,.,TRBV11-2,CANSFLQTYEQYF,TGTGCCAACAGCTTCCTACAGACGTACGAGCAGTACTTC
TRBJ1-5,many,TRBD1,TRBV7-2,CASSDQGGLNQPQHF,TGTGCCAGCAGCGACCAGGGGGGTCTCAATCAGCCCCAGCATTTT
TRBJ1-1,.,.,TRBV29-1,CSVSVRMDTEAFF,TGCAGCGTATCCGTGAGGATGGACACTGAAGCTTTCTTT
TRBJ2-5,.,.,TRBV24-1,CATSDETRLETQYF,TGTGCCACCAGTGATGAGACTAGGCTGGAGACCCAGTACTTC
TRBJ1-1,.,.,TRBV6-2/TRBV6-3,CASSQGLYTEAFF,TGTGCCAGCAGTCAGGGGCTGTACACTGAAGCTTTCTTT
TRBJ2-1,few,TRBD2,TRBV27,CASSYLGGYSREDEQFF,TGTGCCAGCAGTTACCTCGGTGGCTACTCGCGGGAGGATGAGCAGTTCTTC
TRBJ1-2,.,TRBD1,TRBV6-5,CASSYSGHRGGSYGYTF,TGTGCCAGCAGTTACTCGGGTCACAGGGGTGGATCCTATGGCTACACCTTC
TRBJ2-7,few,TRBD1,TRBV30,CAWDLGTGVYEQYF,TGTGCCTGGGACCTCGGGACAGGGGTTTACGAGCAGTACTTC
TRBJ2-5,few,TRBD1,TRBV20-1,CSVDGARDSVQETQYF,TGCAGTGTTGACGGGGCCAGGGACAGCGTCCAAGAGACCCAGTACTTC
TRBJ2-7,.,.,TRBV24-1,CATSRGGYEQYF,TGTGCCACCAGCAGGGGCGGCTACGAGCAGTACTTC
TRBJ1-1,.,.,TRBV18,CASSPRGTSEAFF,TGTGCCAGCTCACCGCGCGGGACATCTGAAGCTTTCTTT
TRBJ2-2,few,.,TRBV7-2,CASSLGGATGELFF,TGTGCCAGCAGCTTAGGGGGGGCCACCGGGGAGCTGTTTTTT
TRBJ2-1,few,TRBD2,TRBV10-3,CAISEEGLAVNEQFF,TGTGCCATCAGTGAGGAGGGACTAGCGGTCAATGAGCAGTTCTTC
TRBJ2-5,many,.,TRBV12-3/TRBV12-4,CASSQAGLQRETQYF,TGTGCCAGCAGCCAGGCCGGACTCCAGAGGGAGACCCAGTACTTC
TRBJ2-7,many,TRBD2,TRBV18,CASGEGLDEQYF,TGTGCCAGTGGGGAGGGCCTGGACGAGCAGTACTTC
TRBJ2-7,.,TRBD1,TRBV28,CASTGTGSLWQYF,TGTGCCTCTACTGGGACAGGGTCTTTATGGCAGTACTTC
TRBJ1-2,.,.,TRBV14,CASSQTGKLAVGYTF,TGTGCCAGCAGCCAGACAGGAAAGTTGGCGGTTGGCTACACCTTC
TRBJ1-4,.,TRBD1,TRBV10-3,CAISESGTGEKLFF,TGTGCCATCAGTGAGTCCGGGACAGGGGAAAAACTGTTTTTT
TRBJ2-3,.,TRBD1,TRBV29-1,CSVVGTAYTDTQYF,TGCAGCGTTGTGGGGACAGCATACACAGATACGCAGTATTTT
TRBJ1-4,many,TRBD1,TRBV28,CASSLTGFNEKLFF,TGTGCCAGCAGTCTGACAGGGTTTAATGAAAAACTGTTTTTT
TRBJ1-6,many,.,TRBV4-3,CASSQEVFPPLHF,TGCGCCAGCAGCCAAGAAGTCTTCCCACCCCTCCACTTT
TRBJ2-3,few,.,TRBV6-1,CATQRSTSTDTQYF,TGTGCCACTCAGCGGTCTACTAGCACAGATACGCAGTATTTT
TRBJ2-3,many,TRBD2,TRBV5-1,CASSSGGRGTDTQYF,TGCGCCAGTTCCTCGGGGGGGAGGGGTACAGATACGCAGTATTTT
TRBJ2-5,.,TRBD1,TRBV5-1,CASSYRGTLQETQYF,TGCGCCAGCAGCTACAGGGGGACCCTCCAAGAGACCCAGTACTTC
TRBJ2-1,few,.,TRBV12-3/TRBV12-4,CASRTNTLPGPRRSEQFF,TGTGCCAGCAGAACCAATACCCTCCCGGGACCAAGACGTAGTGAGCAGTTCTTC
TRBJ2-3,.,.,TRBV29-1,CSVYSGRTDTQYF,TGCAGCGTGTATAGCGGTCGCACAGATACGCAGTATTTT
TRBJ2-3,few,.,TRBV3-1,CASSREGGIRYF,TGTGCCAGCAGCCGCGAGGGAGGCATAAGGTATTTT
TRBJ1-1,many,.,TRBV28,CASRLRAVHTEAFF,TGTGCCAGCAGACTTAGGGCGGTACACACTGAAGCTTTCTTT
TRBJ2-2,many,TRBD2,TRBV2,CASAWGTSGGELFF,TGTGCCAGCGCGTGGGGGACTAGCGGCGGGGAGCTGTTTTTT
TRBJ2-7,.,.,TRBV3-1,CASSQGRVSGFYEQYF,TGTGCCAGCAGCCAAGGGAGGGTTAGCGGCTTTTACGAGCAGTACTTC
TRBJ1-5,many,.,TRBV20-1,CSASVRVEGQPQHF,TGCAGTGCTAGTGTAAGGGTCGAAGGGCAGCCCCAGCATTTT